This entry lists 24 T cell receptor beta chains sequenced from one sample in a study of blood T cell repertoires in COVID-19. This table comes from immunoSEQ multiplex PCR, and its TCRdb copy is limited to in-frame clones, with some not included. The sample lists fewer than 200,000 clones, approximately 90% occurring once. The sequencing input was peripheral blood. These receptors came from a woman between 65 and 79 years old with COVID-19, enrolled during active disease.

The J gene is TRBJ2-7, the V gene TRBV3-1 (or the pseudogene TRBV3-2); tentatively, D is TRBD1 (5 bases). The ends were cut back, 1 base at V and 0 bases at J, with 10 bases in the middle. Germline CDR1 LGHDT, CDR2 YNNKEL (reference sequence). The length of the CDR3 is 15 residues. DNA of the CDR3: TGTGCCAGCAGCCAAGGACAGATAGTCTCCTACGAGCAGTACTTC. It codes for CASSQGQIVSYEQYF.

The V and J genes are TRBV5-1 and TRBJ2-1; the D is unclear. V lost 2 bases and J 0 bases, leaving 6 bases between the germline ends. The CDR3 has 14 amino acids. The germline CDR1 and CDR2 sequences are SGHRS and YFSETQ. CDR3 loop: CASSLTNSYNEQFF. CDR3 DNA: TGCGCCAGCAGCTTAACAAACTCCTACAATGAGCAGTTCTTC.

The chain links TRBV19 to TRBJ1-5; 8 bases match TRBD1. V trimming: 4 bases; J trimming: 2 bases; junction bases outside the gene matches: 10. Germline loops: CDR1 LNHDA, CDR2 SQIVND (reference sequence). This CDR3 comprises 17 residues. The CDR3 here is CASSSYHLDRGNQPQHF. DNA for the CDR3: TGTGCCAGTAGTAGCTATCACCTGGACAGGGGCAATCAGCCCCAGCATTTT.

The CDR3 protein is CAWSYTDTQYF. The CDR3 DNA follows: TGTGCCTGGTCGTACACAGATACGCAGTATTTT. The genes are TRBV30 and TRBJ2-3; D unresolved. V lost 5 bases, J lost 2 bases, and 5 bases lay in between. Germline lookup yields CDR1 GTSNPN and CDR2 SVGIG (reference sequence). The CDR3 loop spans 11 amino acids. Full variable domain (remainder filled in from reference TRBV30 and TRBJ2-3): SQTIHQWPATLVQPVGSPLSLECTVEGTSNPNLYWYRQAAGRGLQLLFYSVGIGQISSEVPQNLSASRPQDRQFILSSKKLLLSDSGFYLCAWSYTDTQYFGPGTRLTVL.

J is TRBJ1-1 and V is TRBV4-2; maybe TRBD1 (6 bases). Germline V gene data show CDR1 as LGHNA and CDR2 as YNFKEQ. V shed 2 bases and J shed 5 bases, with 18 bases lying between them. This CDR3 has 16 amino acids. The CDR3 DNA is TGTGCCAGCAGCCAACCTGGGGGGGGCGCTTGGACTGAAGCTTTCTTT. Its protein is CASSQPGGGAWTEAFF.

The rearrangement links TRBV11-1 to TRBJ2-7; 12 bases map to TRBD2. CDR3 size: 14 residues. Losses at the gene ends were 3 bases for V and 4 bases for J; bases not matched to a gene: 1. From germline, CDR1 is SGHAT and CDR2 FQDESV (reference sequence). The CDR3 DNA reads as TGTGCCAGCAGCTTGGGACTAGCGGGTTACGAGCAGTACTTC. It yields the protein CASSLGLAGYEQYF.

The CDR3 DNA sequence: TGTGCCAGCAGATCGACAGCAACTAATGAAAAACTGTTTTTT. It is translated as CASRSTATNEKLFF. The chain is built from TRBV6-6 and TRBJ1-4; perhaps TRBD1 as D (5 bases). CDR3 length: 14 amino acids. The germline V gene has CDR1 MNHNY and CDR2 SVGAGI (reference sequence). With 6 bases removed from V and 0 bases from J, the gap between germline ends came to 8 bases.

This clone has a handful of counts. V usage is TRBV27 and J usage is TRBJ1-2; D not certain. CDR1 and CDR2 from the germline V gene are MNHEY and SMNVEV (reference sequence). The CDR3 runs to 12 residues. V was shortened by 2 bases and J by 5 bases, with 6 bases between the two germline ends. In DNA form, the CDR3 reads TGTGCCAGCAGTTTAGCGGGGTATGGCTACACCTTC. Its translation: CASSLAGYGYTF.

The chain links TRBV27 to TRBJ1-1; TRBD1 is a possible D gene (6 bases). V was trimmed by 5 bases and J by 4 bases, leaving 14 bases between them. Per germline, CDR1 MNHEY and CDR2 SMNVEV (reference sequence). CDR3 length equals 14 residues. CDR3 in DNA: TGTGCCAGCAGTCCACAGGGCATGGGCACTGAAGCTTTCTTT. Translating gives CASSPQGMGTEAFF.

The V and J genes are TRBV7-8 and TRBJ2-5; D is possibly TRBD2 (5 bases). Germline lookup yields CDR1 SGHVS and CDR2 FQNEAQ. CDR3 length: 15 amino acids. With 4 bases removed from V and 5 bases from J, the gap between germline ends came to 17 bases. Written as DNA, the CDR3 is TGTGCCAGCAGCTCGGGGATCGGGGAAGTGGAGACCCAGTACTTC. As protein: CASSSGIGEVETQYF.

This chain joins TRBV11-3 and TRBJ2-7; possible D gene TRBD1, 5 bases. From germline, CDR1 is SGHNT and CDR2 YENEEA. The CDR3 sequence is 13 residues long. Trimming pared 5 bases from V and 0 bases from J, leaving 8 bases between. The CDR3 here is CASSPTGSYEQYF. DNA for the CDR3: TGTGCCAGCAGCCCCACAGGCTCCTACGAGCAGTACTTC.

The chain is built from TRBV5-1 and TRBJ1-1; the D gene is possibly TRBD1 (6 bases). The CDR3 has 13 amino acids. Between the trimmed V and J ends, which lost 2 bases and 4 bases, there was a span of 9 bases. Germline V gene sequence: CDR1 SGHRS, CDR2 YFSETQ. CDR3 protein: CASSFGGPTEAFF. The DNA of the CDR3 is TGCGCCAGCAGCTTCGGGGGGCCCACTGAAGCTTTCTTT.

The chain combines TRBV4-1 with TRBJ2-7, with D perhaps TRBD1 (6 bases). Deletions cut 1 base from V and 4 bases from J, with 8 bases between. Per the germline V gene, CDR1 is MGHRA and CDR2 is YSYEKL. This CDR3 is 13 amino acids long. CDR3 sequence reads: CASSQGTVYEQYF. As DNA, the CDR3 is TGCGCCAGCAGCCAAGGGACAGTTTACGAGCAGTACTTC.

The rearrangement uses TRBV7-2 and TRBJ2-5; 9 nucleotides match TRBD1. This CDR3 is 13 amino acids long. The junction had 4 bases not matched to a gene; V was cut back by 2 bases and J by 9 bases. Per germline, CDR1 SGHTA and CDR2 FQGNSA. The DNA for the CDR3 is TGTGCCAGCAGCTTATGGGACAGGGTACCCCAGTACTTC. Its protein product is CASSLWDRVPQYF.

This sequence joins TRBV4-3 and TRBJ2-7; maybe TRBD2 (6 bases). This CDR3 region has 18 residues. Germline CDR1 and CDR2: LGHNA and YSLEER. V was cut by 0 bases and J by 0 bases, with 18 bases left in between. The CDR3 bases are TGCGCCAGCAGCCAAGATCACGGGGTAGCGGACGTCTCCTACGAGCAGTACTTC. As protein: CASSQDHGVADVSYEQYF.

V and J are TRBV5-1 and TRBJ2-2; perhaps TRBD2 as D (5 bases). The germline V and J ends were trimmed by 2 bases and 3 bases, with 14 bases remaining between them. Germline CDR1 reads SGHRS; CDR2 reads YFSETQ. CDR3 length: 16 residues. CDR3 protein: CASSFTGGFDTGELFF. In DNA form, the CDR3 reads TGCGCCAGCAGCTTCACTGGAGGTTTCGACACCGGGGAGCTGTTTTTT.

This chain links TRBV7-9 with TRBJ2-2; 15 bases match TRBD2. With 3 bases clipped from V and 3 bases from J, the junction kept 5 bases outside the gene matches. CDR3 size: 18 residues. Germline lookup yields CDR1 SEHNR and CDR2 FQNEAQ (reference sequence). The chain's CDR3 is CASSFPGLAGGYTGELFF. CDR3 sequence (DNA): TGTGCCAGCAGCTTCCCGGGACTAGCGGGAGGATACACCGGGGAGCTGTTTTTT.

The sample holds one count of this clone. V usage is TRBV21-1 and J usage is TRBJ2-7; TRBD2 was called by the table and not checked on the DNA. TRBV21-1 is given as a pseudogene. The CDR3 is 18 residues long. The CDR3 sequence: CASSSGTSGYKNSYEQYF. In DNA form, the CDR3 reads TGTGCCAGCAGCTCCGGGACTAGCGGGTATAAGAACTCCTACGAGCAGTACTTC.

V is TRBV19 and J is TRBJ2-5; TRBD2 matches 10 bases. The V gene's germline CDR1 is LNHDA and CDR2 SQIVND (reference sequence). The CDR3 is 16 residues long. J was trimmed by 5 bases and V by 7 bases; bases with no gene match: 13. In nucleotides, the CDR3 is TGTGCCAGTAAAGTAACTAGCGGGAACCCCGGGGAGACCCAGTACTTC. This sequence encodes CASKVTSGNPGETQYF.

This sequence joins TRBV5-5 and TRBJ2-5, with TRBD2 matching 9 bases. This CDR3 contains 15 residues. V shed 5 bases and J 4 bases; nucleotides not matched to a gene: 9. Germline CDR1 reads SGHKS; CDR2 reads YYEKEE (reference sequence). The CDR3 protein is CASSSLAGLGETQYF. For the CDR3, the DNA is TGTGCCAGCAGTTCTCTAGCGGGACTTGGAGAGACCCAGTACTTC.

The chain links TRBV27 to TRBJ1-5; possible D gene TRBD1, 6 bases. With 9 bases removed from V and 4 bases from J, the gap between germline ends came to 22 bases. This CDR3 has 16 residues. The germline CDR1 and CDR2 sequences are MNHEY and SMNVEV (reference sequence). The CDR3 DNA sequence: TGTGCCAGTTATTCCAGCAGGGGCAAGACTAATCAGCCCCAGCATTTT. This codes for CASYSSRGKTNQPQHF.

The CDR3 DNA follows: TGTGCCAGCAGTTACTCGAGTGACAGTGGCTACACCTTC. It encodes CASSYSSDSGYTF. The chain couples TRBV6-6 to TRBJ1-2; the D gene is possibly TRBD1 (5 bases). The CDR3 length is 13 residues. Germline V gives CDR1 MNHNY, CDR2 SVGAGI (reference sequence). V was cut by 0 bases and J by 7 bases, with 9 bases left in between.

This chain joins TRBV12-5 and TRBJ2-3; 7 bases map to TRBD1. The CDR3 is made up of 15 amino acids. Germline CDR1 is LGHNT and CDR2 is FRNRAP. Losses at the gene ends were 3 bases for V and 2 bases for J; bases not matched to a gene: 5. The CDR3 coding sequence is TGTGCTAGTGGTTTCCCCACAGGGGCCACAGATACGCAGTATTTT. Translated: CASGFPTGATDTQYF.

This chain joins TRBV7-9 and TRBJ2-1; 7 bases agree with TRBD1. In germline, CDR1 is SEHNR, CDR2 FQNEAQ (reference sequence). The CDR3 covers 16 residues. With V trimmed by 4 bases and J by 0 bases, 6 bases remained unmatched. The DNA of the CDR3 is TGTGCCAGCAGCTCAGACAGGGCAGTCTCCTACAATGAGCAGTTCTTC. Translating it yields CASSSDRAVSYNEQFF.